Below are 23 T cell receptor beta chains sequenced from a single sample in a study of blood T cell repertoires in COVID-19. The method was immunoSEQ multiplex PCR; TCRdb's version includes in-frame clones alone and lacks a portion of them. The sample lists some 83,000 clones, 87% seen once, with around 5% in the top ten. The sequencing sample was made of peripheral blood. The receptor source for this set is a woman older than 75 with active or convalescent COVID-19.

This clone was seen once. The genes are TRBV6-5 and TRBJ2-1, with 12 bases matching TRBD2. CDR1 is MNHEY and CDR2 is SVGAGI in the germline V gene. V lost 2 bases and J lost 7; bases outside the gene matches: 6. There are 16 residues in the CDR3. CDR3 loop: CASSYAGLAGRNEQFF. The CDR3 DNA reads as TGTGCCAGCAGTTACGCTGGACTAGCGGGACGAAATGAGCAGTTCTTC.

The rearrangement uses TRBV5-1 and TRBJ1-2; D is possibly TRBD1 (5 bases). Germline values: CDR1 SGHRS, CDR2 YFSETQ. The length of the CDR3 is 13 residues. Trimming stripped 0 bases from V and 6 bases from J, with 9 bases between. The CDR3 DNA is TGCGCCAGCAGCTTGGACCAGGGCGATGGCTACACCTTC. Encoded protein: CASSLDQGDGYTF.

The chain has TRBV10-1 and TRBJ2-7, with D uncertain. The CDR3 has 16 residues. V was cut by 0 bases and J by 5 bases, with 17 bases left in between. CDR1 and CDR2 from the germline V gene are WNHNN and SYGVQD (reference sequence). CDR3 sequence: CASSESRSPRPDEQYF. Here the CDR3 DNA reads TGCGCCAGCAGTGAGTCACGGAGCCCTAGGCCGGACGAGCAGTACTTC.

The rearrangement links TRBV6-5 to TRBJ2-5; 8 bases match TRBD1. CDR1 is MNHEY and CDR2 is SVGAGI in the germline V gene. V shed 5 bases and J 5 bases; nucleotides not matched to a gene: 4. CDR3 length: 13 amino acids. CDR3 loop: CASSRTGKETQYF. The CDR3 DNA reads TGTGCCAGCAGTCGGACAGGGAAGGAGACCCAGTACTTC.

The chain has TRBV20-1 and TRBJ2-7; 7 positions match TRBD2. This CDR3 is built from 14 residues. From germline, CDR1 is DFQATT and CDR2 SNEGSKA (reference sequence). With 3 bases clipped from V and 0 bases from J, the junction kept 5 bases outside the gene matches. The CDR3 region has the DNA TGCAGTGCTAGTCTAGCGGCACTCTCCTACGAGCAGTACTTC. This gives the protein CSASLAALSYEQYF.

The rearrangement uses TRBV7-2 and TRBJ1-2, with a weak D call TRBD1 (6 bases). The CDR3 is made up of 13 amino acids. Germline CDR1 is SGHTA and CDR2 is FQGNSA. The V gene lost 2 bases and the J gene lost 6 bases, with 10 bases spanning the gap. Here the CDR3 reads CASSLQQGNGYTF. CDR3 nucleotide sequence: TGTGCCAGCAGCTTACAACAGGGTAATGGCTACACCTTC.

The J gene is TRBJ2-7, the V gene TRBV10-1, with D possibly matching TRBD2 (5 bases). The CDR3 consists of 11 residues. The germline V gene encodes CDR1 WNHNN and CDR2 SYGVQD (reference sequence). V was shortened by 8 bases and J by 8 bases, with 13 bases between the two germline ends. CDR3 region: CASRNRGKQYF. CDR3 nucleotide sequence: TGCGCCAGCCGCAACCGAGGGAAGCAGTACTTC.

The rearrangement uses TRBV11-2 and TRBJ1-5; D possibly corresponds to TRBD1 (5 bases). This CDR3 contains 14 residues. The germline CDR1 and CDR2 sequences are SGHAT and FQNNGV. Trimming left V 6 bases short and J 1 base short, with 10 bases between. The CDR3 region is CASSLTDSNQPQHF. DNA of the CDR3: TGTGCCAGCAGTCTGACAGACAGCAATCAGCCCCAGCATTTT.

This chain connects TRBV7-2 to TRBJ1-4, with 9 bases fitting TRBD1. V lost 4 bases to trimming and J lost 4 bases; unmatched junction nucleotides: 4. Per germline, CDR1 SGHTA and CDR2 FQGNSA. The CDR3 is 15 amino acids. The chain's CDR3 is CASSSPTGGNEKLFF. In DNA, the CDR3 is TGTGCCAGCAGCTCCCCGACAGGGGGTAATGAAAAACTGTTTTTT.

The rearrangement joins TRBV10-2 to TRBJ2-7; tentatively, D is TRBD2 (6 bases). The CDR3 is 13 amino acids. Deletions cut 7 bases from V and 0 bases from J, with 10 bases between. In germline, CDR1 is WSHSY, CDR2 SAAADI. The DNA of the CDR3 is TGCGCCAGCACTGGGGGGTTCTCCTACGAGCAGTACTTC. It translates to CASTGGFSYEQYF.

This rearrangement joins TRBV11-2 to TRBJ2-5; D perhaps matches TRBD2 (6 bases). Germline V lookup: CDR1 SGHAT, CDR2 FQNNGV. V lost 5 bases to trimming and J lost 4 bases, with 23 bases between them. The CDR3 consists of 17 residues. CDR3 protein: CASSARGGLTGRETQYF. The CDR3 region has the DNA TGTGCCAGCAGCGCACGGGGAGGACTAACAGGAAGAGAGACCCAGTACTTC.

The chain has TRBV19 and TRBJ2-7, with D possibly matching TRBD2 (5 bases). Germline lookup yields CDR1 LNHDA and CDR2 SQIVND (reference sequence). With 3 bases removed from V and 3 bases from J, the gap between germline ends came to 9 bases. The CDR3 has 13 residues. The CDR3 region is CASSMSGNYEQYF. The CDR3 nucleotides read TGTGCCAGTAGTATGTCGGGGAACTACGAGCAGTACTTC.

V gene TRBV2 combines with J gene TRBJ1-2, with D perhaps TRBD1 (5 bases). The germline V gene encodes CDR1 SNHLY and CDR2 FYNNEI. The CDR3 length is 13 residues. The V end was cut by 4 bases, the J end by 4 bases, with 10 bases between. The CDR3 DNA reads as TGTGCCAGCAGTGCTCAGGGATCCTATGGCTACACCTTC. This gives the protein CASSAQGSYGYTF.

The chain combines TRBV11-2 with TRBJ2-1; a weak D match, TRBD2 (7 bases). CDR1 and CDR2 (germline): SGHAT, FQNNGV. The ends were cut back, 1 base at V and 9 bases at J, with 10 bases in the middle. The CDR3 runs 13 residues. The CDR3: CASSLGGGREQFF. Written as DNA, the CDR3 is TGTGCCAGCAGCTTAGGGGGGGGGCGTGAGCAGTTCTTC.

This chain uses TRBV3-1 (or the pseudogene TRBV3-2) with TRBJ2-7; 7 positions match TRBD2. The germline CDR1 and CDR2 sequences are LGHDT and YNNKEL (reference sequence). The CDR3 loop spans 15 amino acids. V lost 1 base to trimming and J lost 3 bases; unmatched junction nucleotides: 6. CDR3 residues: CASSQGASGFYEQYF. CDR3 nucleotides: TGTGCCAGCAGCCAAGGGGCTAGCGGATTCTACGAGCAGTACTTC.

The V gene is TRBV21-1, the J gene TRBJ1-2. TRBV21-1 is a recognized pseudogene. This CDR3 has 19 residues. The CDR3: CASSKVLSGRANSNYGYTF. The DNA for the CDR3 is TGTGCCAGCAGCAAAGTTCTTTCGGGGAGGGCTAACTCTAACTATGGCTACACCTTC.

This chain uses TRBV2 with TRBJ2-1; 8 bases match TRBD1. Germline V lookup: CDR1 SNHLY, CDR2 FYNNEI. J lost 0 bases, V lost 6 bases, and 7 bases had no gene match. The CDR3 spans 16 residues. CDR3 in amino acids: CASRTPGGSSYNEQFF. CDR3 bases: TGTGCCAGCAGAACCCCAGGGGGCAGCTCCTACAATGAGCAGTTCTTC.

The CDR3 region is CASERGQLNTEAFF. As DNA, the CDR3 is TGTGCCAGCGAGCGGGGGCAGCTGAACACTGAAGCTTTCTTT. The chain links TRBV19 to TRBJ1-1; D is perhaps TRBD1 (6 bases). The CDR3 runs to 14 residues. V lost 9 bases to trimming and J lost 0 bases, with 14 bases between them. Germline assignment: CDR1 LNHDA and CDR2 SQIVND (reference sequence).

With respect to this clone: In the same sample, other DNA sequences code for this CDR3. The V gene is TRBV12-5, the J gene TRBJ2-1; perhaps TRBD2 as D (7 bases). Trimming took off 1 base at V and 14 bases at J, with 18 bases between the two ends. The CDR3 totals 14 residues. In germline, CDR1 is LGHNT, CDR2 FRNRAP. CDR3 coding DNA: TGTGCTAGTGGTTTGGAGGGTGTAGGGGGGGATAAGTTCTTC. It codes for CASGLEGVGGDKFF.

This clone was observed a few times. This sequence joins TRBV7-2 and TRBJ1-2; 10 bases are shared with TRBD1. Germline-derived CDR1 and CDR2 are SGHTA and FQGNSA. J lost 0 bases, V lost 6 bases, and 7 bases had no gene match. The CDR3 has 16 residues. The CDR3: CASRGTGDDPNYGYTF. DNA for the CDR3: TGTGCCAGCAGAGGGACAGGGGACGACCCTAACTATGGCTACACCTTC.

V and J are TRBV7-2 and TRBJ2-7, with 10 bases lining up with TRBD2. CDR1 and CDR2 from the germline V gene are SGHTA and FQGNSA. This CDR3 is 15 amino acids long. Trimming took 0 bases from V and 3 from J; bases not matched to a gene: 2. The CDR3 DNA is TGTGCCAGCAGCTTAGCGGCTAGCGGGAGCTACGAGCAGTACTTC. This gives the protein CASSLAASGSYEQYF.

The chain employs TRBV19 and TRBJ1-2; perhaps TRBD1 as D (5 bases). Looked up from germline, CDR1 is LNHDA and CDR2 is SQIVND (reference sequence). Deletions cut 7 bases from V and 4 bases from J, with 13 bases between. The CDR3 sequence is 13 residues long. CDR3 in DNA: TGTGCCAGTAAGCGGGGGATTAGCTATGGCTACACCTTC. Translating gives CASKRGISYGYTF.

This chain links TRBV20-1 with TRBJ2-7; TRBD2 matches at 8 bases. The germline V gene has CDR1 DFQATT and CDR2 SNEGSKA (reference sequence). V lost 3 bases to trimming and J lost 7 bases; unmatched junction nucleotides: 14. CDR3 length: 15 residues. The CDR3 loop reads CSASPTSGARGEQYF. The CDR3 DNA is TGCAGTGCTAGTCCTACTAGCGGCGCCCGTGGGGAGCAGTACTTC.